This T cell receptor (beta chain) was observed in a study of T cell responses to AZD1222 COVID-19 vaccine. The data were produced by immunoSEQ multiplex PCR, yet TCRdb's version contains in-frame clones alone and is incomplete. The table shows around 84,000 clones, with around nine tenths occurring only once. Trimming removed 2 bases from V and 2 bases from J, with 16 bases in between. Germline V gene lookup returns CDR1 SGHRS and CDR2 YFSETQ. The CDR3 has 16 amino acids. The receptor comes from an adult in good health. This material consisted of peripheral blood, taken on day 0 of MenACWY control vaccination. This chain connects TRBV5-1 to TRBJ2-5; D ambiguous. The CDR3 DNA sequence: TGCGCCAGCAGCTTCAAGGGATTGGGCCTACAAGAGACCCAGTACTTC. Amino acid sequence: CASSFKGLGLQETQYF.